These T cell receptor beta chains were read from a single sample in a study of T-cell memory formation after mild COVID-19. TCRdb re-derived calls from the 5' RACE reads in MiXCR, one entry per CDR3 protein. The top ten clones hold about 11% of a sample with tens of thousands of distinct CDR3 sequences, 9.3% of them seen once. The specimen sequenced was PBMCs or a T cell subset sorted from them (not recorded which). The origin of the receptors is an adult woman who had mild COVID-19 (a few samples of this study predate the infection). Cell type and time point are not known. CDR3s include the opening cysteine and the closing phenylalanine or tryptophan.

j_call v_call cdr3_aa
TRBJ2-3 TRBV7-2 CASSLRAAKSTDTQYF
TRBJ1-2 TRBV20-1 CSASPPRGGYTF
TRBJ1-5 TRBV20-1 CSASSGTSRGNQPQHF
TRBJ1-2 TRBV7-2 CASSLALEAPLKRGYTF
TRBJ2-2 TRBV4-2 CASSQGKGAGTGELFF
TRBJ1-2 TRBV6-2/TRBV6-3 CASSYLGPSGYTF
TRBJ1-3 TRBV9 CASTRDSLSGNTIYF
TRBJ2-3 TRBV5-1 CASSLAQRGHEGTQYF
TRBJ2-5 TRBV20-1 CSASKQQETQYF
TRBJ2-5 TRBV5-1 CASSLGTSGALGETQYF
TRBJ1-5 TRBV6-5 CASSSRPGGLPQHF
TRBJ2-7 TRBV7-3 CASSLSGTDNYEQYF
TRBJ2-3 TRBV14 CASSRGLAGIRTRDTQYF
TRBJ1-2 TRBV7-9 CASSLISVGYTF
TRBJ1-2 TRBV15 CATSREQGYYGYTF
TRBJ2-3 TRBV24-1 CATSDQTRRSTDTQYF
TRBJ2-2 TRBV19 CASSIRGTNTGELFF
TRBJ1-5 TRBV20-1 CSARDPGSGPQHF
TRBJ2-5 TRBV7-2 CASSPGLQETQYF
TRBJ2-3 TRBV7-6 CASSPLPQRSDTQYF
TRBJ2-1 TRBV5-6 CASSSRYNEQFF
TRBJ2-3 TRBV7-2 CASSPLERRWDTQYF
TRBJ2-7 TRBV10-3 CAISDLLGGNPYEQYF
TRBJ2-7 TRBV7-2 CASSLSSTHYEQYF
TRBJ2-3 TRBV5-5 CASSLVNLVGTDTQYF
TRBJ1-4 TRBV12-3/TRBV12-4 CASSFGGQGGEKLFF
TRBJ2-7 TRBV18 CASSSARGYEQYF
TRBJ2-1 TRBV9 CASSVGLGGGEQFF
TRBJ2-1 TRBV7-8 CASSSGLAGGPGNEQFF
TRBJ1-5 TRBV12-3/TRBV12-4 CASSQDRNQPQHF
TRBJ2-5 TRBV20-1 CSASSGRRAGETQYF
TRBJ1-2 TRBV24-1 CATSDWTGGSGYTF
TRBJ2-1 TRBV7-6 CASSLVADSYNEQFF
TRBJ2-6 TRBV12-3/TRBV12-4 CASLKSGRIYSGANVLTF
TRBJ2-7 TRBV12-5 CASGAVYGEQYF
TRBJ2-7 TRBV6-1 CASSEARTGRNEQYF
TRBJ1-2 TRBV6-5 CASSPGGQSYYGYTF
TRBJ1-1 TRBV2 CASMTVNTEAFF
TRBJ2-1 TRBV2 CASRRHQFYNEQFF
TRBJ2-1 TRBV15 CATTTSEEYGNEQFF
TRBJ2-3 TRBV5-6 CASSFTSGGNSRTDTQYF
TRBJ2-7 TRBV4-1 CASSQVEAGSSYEQYF
TRBJ2-7 TRBV7-8 CASSLELAGLHEQYF
TRBJ1-1 TRBV6-5 CASSLRSAGPGAFF
TRBJ1-2 TRBV3-1 CASSSSLKGGYTF
TRBJ2-5 TRBV27 CASSFASGGGETQYF
TRBJ2-3 TRBV7-2 CASSVKTGGGRTDTQYF
TRBJ2-5 TRBV20-1 CSASGQETQYF
TRBJ2-4 TRBV20-1 CSAPGPTRGKNIQYF
TRBJ2-5 TRBV5-5 CASTALGRAQYF
TRBJ2-7 TRBV6-1 CASRRDSLAYEQYF